These T cell receptor beta chains were read from a single sample in a study of shared clonotypes between healthy human individuals. The repertoire was sequenced with immunoSEQ multiplex PCR; TCRdb's copy has only in-frame clones and lacks some. The sample yields about 510,000 clones, 79% seen once. Material: PBMCs. Receptor source: a woman in her 40s in good health. Some clones in this sample may be carry-over from other donors' samples. Both conserved end residues are part of each CDR3.

TRBV5-1	TRBJ2-7	CASSLGTGDTYEQYF
TRBV7-2	TRBJ2-7	CASSFSVAYEQYF
TRBV7-6	TRBJ2-7	CASSLVQGLYEQYF
TRBV5-6	TRBJ2-7	CASSLTIYEQYF
TRBV10-3	TRBJ1-2	CAISESREDPKGYTF
TRBV2	TRBJ1-3	CASSGEAAGNTIYF
TRBV6-5	TRBJ2-1	CASSYGTIVGEQFF
TRBV5-1	TRBJ2-5	CASSLSGSWETQYF
TRBV28	TRBJ1-2	CASIPSGTALGDGYTF
TRBV29-1	TRBJ1-5	CSVELRTGLEKPQHF
TRBV10-2	TRBJ2-7	CASSESSGRRYEQYF
TRBV19	TRBJ1-2	CASSLVGQVYGYTF
TRBV6-5	TRBJ1-4	CASSRLATNEKLFF
TRBV19	TRBJ1-1	CASSLVGGAGEAFF
TRBV6-5	TRBJ2-7	CASSYGQGWEQYF
TRBV5-1	TRBJ1-4	CASSATLGRDEKLFF
TRBV6-5	TRBJ1-1	CASTQGQGALTEAFF
TRBV18	TRBJ2-7	CASSPPLVWGYEQYF
TRBV5-1	TRBJ2-5	CASSLTSGQETQYF
TRBV28	TRBJ2-3	CASSLLADTQYF